This TCR beta chain was identified in a study of control samples from healthy donors and cancer patients. TCRdb's table, derived via immunoSEQ multiplex PCR, lists solely in-frame clones and lacks some. The sample holds under 150,000 clones; under 90% are singletons and the top ten take under 9%. The length of the CDR3 is 14 residues. Trimming pared 6 bases from V and 1 base from J, leaving 14 bases between. The V gene's germline CDR1 is SGHRS and CDR2 YFSETQ. Sequencing input: PBMCs. V usage is TRBV5-1 and J usage is TRBJ2-7, with a weak D call TRBD1 (6 bases). This TCR was recovered from a man aged 45 to 65 with head and neck cancer. The CDR3: CASTSQGTSYEQYF. The DNA for the CDR3 is TGCGCCAGCACCTCACAGGGAACTTCCTACGAGCAGTACTTC.